The T cell receptor beta chain under discussion was sequenced for a study of blood T cell repertoires in COVID-19. In the study overall: Samples came from the United States, Italy and Spain, spanning acute and convalescent COVID-19.

Germline assignment: CDR1 SGHRS and CDR2 YFSETQ. The V end lost 0 bases, the J end lost 6 bases, and 9 bases lay between the germline ends. The CDR3 is made up of 13 amino acids. TCRdb's copy holds only in-frame clones and misses some; the assay was immunoSEQ multiplex PCR. Among roughly 160,000 clones listed, around 90% were seen once. The sample was peripheral blood. The chain links TRBV5-1 to TRBJ1-1; possibly TRBD1 for D (6 bases). This receptor was taken from a woman of 80 years or more with COVID-19, enrolled during active disease. The CDR3 protein is CASSLVGAPEAFF. The DNA of the CDR3 is TGCGCCAGCAGCTTGGTGGGGGCCCCTGAAGCTTTCTTT.